This T cell receptor (beta chain) is from a study of cytomegalovirus exposure and HLA in healthy donors. Study outcomes and limitations: Association of a missense DCLRE1C variant with TCR beta V- and J-gene trimming was reported in a later analysis.

Although they were nominally healthy when sampled, donors likely had unrecorded immune exposures. Comments on this clone: Its target is unknown.

PCR involved 60 Vbeta and 13 Jbeta primers. Libraries were prepared by immunoSEQ multiplex PCR; TCRdb keeps only in-frame clonotypes and omits some of them. The sample carries tens of thousands of clones, about 80% recorded once. Sequencing was done on a sample of PBMCs. The clonotype comes from a man aged 40-50 years in good health and CMV-seronegative.

CDR3 in amino acids: CASSESSVNQPQHF. In DNA form, the CDR3 reads TGTGCCAGCAGTGAATCTTCGGTCAATCAGCCCCAGCATTTT. The chain links TRBV6-1 to TRBJ1-5; D is undetermined. This CDR3 comprises 14 residues. Germline V gene sequence: CDR1 MNHNS, CDR2 SASEGT. Trimming removed 2 bases from V and 3 bases from J, with 8 bases in between.